This passage covers 30 T cell receptor beta chains from one sample sequenced in a study of T cells after yellow fever vaccination. TCRdb re-derived calls from the 5' RACE reads in MiXCR, one entry per CDR3 protein. This table holds around 320,000 distinct CDR3 sequences, 8.7% found once. The source was CD4+ T cells sorted from PBMCs, collected 5 days after the yellow fever booster vaccination. These receptors all come from a man in his late teens or twenties who received the YFV17D yellow fever vaccine.

This clonotype was found many times. J is TRBJ2-4 and V is TRBV20-1; 8 bases match TRBD2. Germline CDR1 and CDR2: DFQATT and SNEGSKA (reference sequence). V trimming: 6 bases; J trimming: 6 bases; junction bases outside the gene matches: 16. The CDR3 has 16 residues. The CDR3 DNA follows: TGCAGTGCAAGAAACCCACGGGGGGGTTATGGAAACATTCAGTACTTC. It translates to CSARNPRGGYGNIQYF.

This chain uses TRBV7-9 with TRBJ1-6; no definite D call. Germline V lookup: CDR1 SEHNR, CDR2 FQNEAQ (reference sequence). V lost 5 bases and J lost 0, with 8 bases in between. CDR3 length: 15 amino acids. CDR3 residues: CASSRSNSYNSPLHF. The DNA for the CDR3 is TGTGCCAGCAGCCGGAGCAACTCCTATAATTCACCCCTCCACTTT.

This clonotype was seen more than once but under ten times. The chain couples TRBV18 to TRBJ2-5; perhaps TRBD2 as D (6 bases). Between the trimmed V and J ends, which lost 2 bases and 1 base, there was a span of 11 bases. The CDR3 extends over 15 amino acids. CDR1 and CDR2 (germline): KGHSH, LQKENI. The CDR3 region has the DNA TGTGCCAGCTCACCAAGGCTAGCGATCCAAGAGACCCAGTACTTC. This encodes CASSPRLAIQETQYF.

In this sample, this clonotype turned up a few times. The V gene is TRBV5-1, the J gene TRBJ2-3; D is unresolved. Trimming removed 0 bases at V and 6 bases at J, with 20 bases between. The CDR3 totals 17 residues. Per the germline V gene, CDR1 is SGHRS and CDR2 is YFSETQ. CDR3 sequence: CASSLVSGPGVGDTQYF. DNA for the CDR3: TGCGCCAGCAGCTTGGTCTCCGGACCCGGCGTCGGGGATACGCAGTATTTT. Drawing the rest from reference TRBV5-1 and TRBJ2-3, the complete variable domain is KAGVTQTPRYLIKTRGQQVTLSCSPISGHRSVSWYQQTPGQGLQFLFEYFSETQRNKGNFPGRFSGRQFSNSRSEMNVSTLELGDSALYLCASSLVSGPGVGDTQYFGPGTRLTVL.

This clonotype was found a few times. The V call is TRBV10-3, the J call TRBJ1-2, with D tentatively TRBD1 (6 bases). Looked up from germline, CDR1 is ENHRY and CDR2 is SYGVKD. The germline V and J ends were trimmed by 7 bases and 3 bases, with 15 bases remaining between them. The CDR3 covers 14 residues. The CDR3 loop reads CAITGTSIDYGYTF. The CDR3 region has the DNA TGTGCCATCACCGGGACAAGTATTGACTATGGCTACACCTTC.

V gene TRBV2 combines with J gene TRBJ2-5; D unresolved. The CDR3 totals 13 residues. Germline CDR1 is SNHLY and CDR2 is FYNNEI. V lost 8 bases to trimming and J lost 5 bases, with 15 bases between them. The DNA for the CDR3 is TGTGCCAGCGGGGAAGGCTGGGCGGAGACCCAGTACTTC. This codes for CASGEGWAETQYF.

V usage is TRBV12-3 or TRBV12-4 and J usage is TRBJ1-5; D uncertain. Deletions cut 4 bases from V and 7 bases from J, with 8 bases between. This CDR3 is 12 amino acids long. CDR3 in DNA: TGTGCCAGCAGTTCCGTCGGGCAGCCCCAGCATTTT. It specifies CASSSVGQPQHF.

This clonotype was counted between two and nine times. The chain joins TRBV29-1 to TRBJ1-2, with a possible D match to TRBD1 (5 bases). The CDR3 runs 12 residues. CDR1 is SQVTM, CDR2 ANQGSEA, per germline. V lost 7 bases to trimming and J lost 1 base, with 10 bases between them. The CDR3 loop reads CSAKTDNYGYTF. Written as DNA, the CDR3 is TGCAGCGCTAAGACAGATAACTATGGCTACACCTTC.

This clonotype has just a few counts. This sequence joins TRBV12-3 or TRBV12-4 and TRBJ2-7; a possible D gene is TRBD1 (5 bases). The V end was cut by 3 bases, the J end by 5 bases, with 8 bases between. This CDR3 has 12 residues. CDR3: CASSFQGNEQYV. The CDR3 DNA follows: TGTGCCAGCAGTTTTCAGGGAAACGAGCAGTACGTC.

This clonotype was seen ten or more times. The chain is built from TRBV7-9 and TRBJ1-6; TRBD1 might be the D (6 bases). Germline values: CDR1 SEHNR, CDR2 FQNEAQ (reference sequence). The CDR3 loop spans 15 amino acids. Trimming pared 7 bases from V and 8 bases from J, leaving 18 bases between. The CDR3 sequence is CASTPRDITHSPLHF. CDR3 DNA sequence: TGTGCCAGCACCCCGAGGGACATTACCCATTCACCCCTCCACTTT.

The chain joins TRBV18 to TRBJ1-5; D is perhaps TRBD1 (5 bases). The V and J ends lost 3 bases and 7 bases respectively, with 13 bases between them. Germline-derived CDR1 and CDR2 are KGHSH and LQKENI. The CDR3 is 14 residues long. DNA of the CDR3: TGTGCCAGCTCACCGCAGGGTTTCGACCAGCCCCAGCATTTT. The encoded protein is CASSPQGFDQPQHF.

The sample holds many counts of this clonotype. The chain joins TRBV5-1 to TRBJ2-5; D not certain. Germline loops: CDR1 SGHRS, CDR2 YFSETQ. V dropped 2 bases and J dropped 5 bases, with 7 bases sitting between them. The CDR3 is 12 amino acids. The DNA of the CDR3 is TGCGCCAGCAGCTTTCTTAGGGAGACCCAGTACTTC. This encodes CASSFLRETQYF.

This clonotype was observed many times. The chain carries TRBV5-1 and TRBJ1-1; a possible D gene is TRBD1 (5 bases). V was cut by 0 bases and J by 3 bases, with 18 bases left in between. The germline gives CDR1 SGHRS, CDR2 YFSETQ. The CDR3 is made up of 17 amino acids. The chain's CDR3 is CASSLEPARVGDTEAFF. Here the CDR3 DNA reads TGCGCCAGCAGCTTGGAGCCGGCCCGGGTGGGGGACACTGAAGCTTTCTTT.

The chain recombines TRBV30 with TRBJ1-1; 9 bases match TRBD1. CDR1 and CDR2 (germline): GTSNPN, SVGIG (reference sequence). This CDR3 comprises 13 residues. V was clipped by 3 bases and J by 6 bases; unmatched bases: 5. The DNA of the CDR3 is TGTGCCTGGAGCGGGACAGGGTTCGCTGAAGCTTTCTTT. Amino acid sequence: CAWSGTGFAEAFF.

A few counts support this clonotype. The chain recombines TRBV12-3 or TRBV12-4 with TRBJ2-1; D not certain. Trimming stripped 7 bases from V and 8 bases from J, with 12 bases between. The CDR3 sequence is 12 residues long. CDR3 nucleotide sequence: TGTGCCAGCAAACAGAGTCGGGATGAGCAGTTCTTC. Translation gives CASKQSRDEQFF.

This clonotype was seen a few times. V and J are TRBV6-1 and TRBJ2-3; TRBD2 agrees at 7 bases. Trimming removed 4 bases from V and 0 bases from J; junction bases left unmatched: 7. Germline CDR1 and CDR2: MNHNS and SASEGT. CDR3 length: 16 residues. The CDR3 protein is CASSGRLALSTDTQYF. DNA for the CDR3: TGTGCCAGCAGTGGACGACTAGCACTGAGCACAGATACGCAGTATTTT.

This clonotype was detected many times. V gene TRBV4-1 combines with J gene TRBJ2-5; 7 bases are a match to TRBD1. Per germline, CDR1 MGHRA and CDR2 YSYEKL. The J segment lost 2 bases and the V segment lost 4 bases, leaving 7 bases of the junction unmatched. This CDR3 comprises 15 residues. The CDR3 region is CASSRTGTVQETQYF. The CDR3 DNA reads TGCGCCAGCAGCCGGACCGGGACAGTGCAAGAGACCCAGTACTTC.

This clonotype was counted between two and nine times. The rearrangement links TRBV6-2 or TRBV6-3 to TRBJ1-2; D is unresolved. In germline, CDR1 is MNHEY, CDR2 SVGEGT. V gave up 3 bases and J gave up 5 bases, with 13 bases separating them. The CDR3 is 14 amino acids. The CDR3 protein is CASSYEAWRYGYTF. The CDR3 DNA follows: TGTGCCAGCAGTTATGAGGCCTGGCGATATGGCTACACCTTC.

V is TRBV30 and J is TRBJ2-7; TRBD2 aligns across 10 bases. The germline CDR1 and CDR2 sequences are GTSNPN and SVGIG (reference sequence). The V segment lost 0 bases and the J segment 3 bases; nucleotides outside the gene matches: 8. The CDR3 has 16 amino acids. In DNA form, the CDR3 reads TGTGCCTGGAGTGTTTTAGCGGGGGGCAGAAACTACGAGCAGTACTTC. Its protein is CAWSVLAGGRNYEQYF.

This chain connects TRBV2 to TRBJ2-3; D gene ambiguous. Germline V lookup: CDR1 SNHLY, CDR2 FYNNEI. This CDR3 is built from 14 residues. Trimming cost V 3 bases and J 0 bases, with 7 bases left between them. Here the CDR3 DNA reads TGTGCCAGCAGTGATCGGGTTAGCACAGATACGCAGTATTTT. This translates into CASSDRVSTDTQYF.

This clonotype was seen a few times. The chain links TRBV4-3 to TRBJ1-5, with no clear D. There are 15 residues in the CDR3. From germline, CDR1 is LGHNA and CDR2 YSLEER. With 4 bases removed from V and 1 base from J, the gap between germline ends came to 11 bases. The CDR3 DNA follows: TGCGCCAGCAGCCGCGAGCTCGGAAGCAATCAGCCCCAGCATTTT. Translation gives CASSRELGSNQPQHF.

This clonotype has a handful of counts. J is TRBJ2-1 and V is TRBV6-1, with TRBD1 matching over 9 bases. Germline CDR1 is MNHNS and CDR2 is SASEGT. The CDR3 covers 15 residues. V was clipped by 4 bases and J by 6 bases; unmatched bases: 7. CDR3 in DNA: TGTGCCAGCAGTGTACAGGGGGCAAGGGGCAATGAGCAGTTCTTC. Protein sequence: CASSVQGARGNEQFF.

The chain uses TRBV12-3 or TRBV12-4 and TRBJ2-3, with D unclear. This CDR3 comprises 13 residues. V lost 8 bases and J lost 1, with 10 bases in between. This CDR3 is CASLIPGTDTQYF. In DNA, the CDR3 is TGTGCCAGCCTTATACCTGGCACAGATACGCAGTATTTT.

This clonotype was observed a few times. The chain combines TRBV7-2 with TRBJ2-7; 13 bases line up with TRBD2. The V gene end was trimmed by 0 bases and the J gene end by 6 bases; junction bases not matched to a gene: 5. Germline V gene sequence: CDR1 SGHTA, CDR2 FQGNSA. There are 16 residues in the CDR3. The CDR3 loop is CASSLAGTSGVVEQYV. CDR3 in DNA: TGTGCCAGCAGCTTAGCCGGGACTAGCGGGGTTGTCGAGCAGTACGTC.

This clonotype came up many times. The chain has TRBV6-6 and TRBJ2-5, with 10 bases that match TRBD2. The CDR3 length is 15 residues. Germline V CDR1 and CDR2: MNHNY, SVGAGI (reference sequence). The J segment lost 3 bases and the V segment lost 7 bases, leaving 8 bases of the junction unmatched. CDR3 amino acids: CASTRLAGRKETQYF. The CDR3 nucleotides are TGTGCCAGCACGAGACTAGCGGGCCGAAAAGAGACCCAGTACTTC.

This clonotype was seen only a few times. The chain links TRBV4-3 to TRBJ2-5; a weak D match, TRBD2 (5 bases). The CDR3 spans 14 residues. Deletions cut 1 base from V and 3 bases from J, with 9 bases between. Germline CDR1 LGHNA, CDR2 YSLEER. CDR3 bases: TGCGCCAGCAGCCAAGGCCCGCGGGAAGAGACCCAGTACTTC. It is translated as CASSQGPREETQYF.

V gene TRBV24-1 combines with J gene TRBJ2-2, with TRBD1 as a possible D gene (6 bases). CDR1 and CDR2 from the germline V gene are KGHDR and SFDVKD. The CDR3 runs 15 residues. Between the trimmed V and J ends, which lost 4 bases and 1 base, there was a span of 9 bases. CDR3 loop: CATSDGQLNTGELFF. CDR3 bases: TGTGCCACCAGTGACGGACAGTTGAACACCGGGGAGCTGTTTTTT.

This clonotype came up a few times. This sequence joins TRBV5-8 and TRBJ1-2, with 7 bases that match TRBD1. The CDR3 extends over 15 amino acids. CDR1 and CDR2 from the germline V gene are SGHTS and YDEGEE. V shed 3 bases, J shed 7 bases, and the junction held 12 bases outside the gene matches. The DNA of the CDR3 is TGTGCCAGCAGCTACCTTGGACAGGTCTATATTGGCTACACCTTC. It translates to CASSYLGQVYIGYTF.

The sample holds a few counts of this clonotype. The chain is built from TRBV5-1 and TRBJ2-1, with no clear D. Germline loops: CDR1 SGHRS, CDR2 YFSETQ. Trimming shortened V by 4 bases and J by 13 bases, and 15 bases separated the two germline ends. The CDR3 covers 12 residues. CDR3 sequence (DNA): TGCGCCAGCAGCGCGCAGGCAGATGCCCAGTTCTTC. The encoded protein is CASSAQADAQFF.

This clonotype was recorded a few times. V is TRBV6-2 or TRBV6-3 and J is TRBJ2-3, with 7 bases that match TRBD2. This CDR3 is built from 14 residues. V dropped 5 bases and J dropped 5; count of bases not matched to a gene: 7. The germline V gene has CDR1 MNHEY and CDR2 SVGEGT. CDR3 in amino acids: CASSQRDSGDTQYF. The CDR3 DNA follows: TGTGCCAGCAGTCAGCGGGATAGCGGAGATACGCAGTATTTT.